This TCR beta chain comes out of a study of shared clonotypes between healthy human individuals. This clone is a singleton in its sample. The assay was immunoSEQ multiplex PCR, and TCRdb's table has in-frame clones only and misses some. The table lists about 2.4 million clones, approximately 93% of them singletons, with more than 0.35% in the top ten. Sequenced material: naive CD4+ T cells from PBMCs. Regarding subset: CD45RA+ positively selected. The TCR was taken from a young man in good health. Some clones in this sample may be carry-over from other donors' samples.

For the CDR3, the DNA is TGTGCCAGCAGTTTGATGACAGGGACCTCCTACGAGCAGTACTTC. It specifies CASSLMTGTSYEQYF. This chain links TRBV28 with TRBJ2-7, with 7 bases fitting TRBD1. The CDR3 sequence is 15 residues long. The germline V gene has CDR1 MDHEN and CDR2 SYDVKM. J gave up 0 bases and V 3 bases, and 5 bases lay outside the gene matches.